These 3 T cell receptor beta chains were all obtained from the same sample, sequenced in a study of shared clonotypes between healthy human individuals. The protocol was immunoSEQ multiplex PCR, while the TCRdb copy is restricted to in-frame clones and leaves out a portion. The sample has around 1.9 million clones; 90% to 95% are singletons. Naive-designated CD8 cells lacked CD45RO, were positively enriched for CCR7, and omitted terminally differentiated effector memory CD45RA+ cells. The specimen sequenced was naive CD8+ T cells from PBMCs. These receptors all stem from a man in his late teens or twenties in good health. Some clones in this sample may be carry-over from other donors' samples.

The chain has TRBV7-9 and TRBJ1-5; D perhaps matches TRBD1 (6 bases). CDR3 length: 15 residues. V was trimmed by 1 base and J by 5 bases, leaving 12 bases between them. The V gene's germline CDR1 is SEHNR and CDR2 FQNEAQ (reference sequence). The CDR3 protein is CASSLGVEGDQPQHF. The CDR3 DNA reads TGTGCCAGCAGCTTAGGAGTTGAGGGGGATCAGCCCCAGCATTTT.

The J gene is TRBJ2-7, the V gene TRBV28; D might be TRBD2 (5 bases). Germline CDR1 MDHEN, CDR2 SYDVKM. The CDR3 contains 14 residues. Trimming removed 5 bases from V and 3 bases from J, with 14 bases in between. The CDR3 region is CASSGLQVRYEQYF. The CDR3 coding sequence is TGTGCCAGCAGTGGACTTCAGGTCCGCTACGAGCAGTACTTC.

The chain uses TRBV19 and TRBJ2-1, with D possibly TRBD2 on 5 matching bases. This CDR3 is 15 amino acids long. The ends were cut back, 10 bases at V and 1 base at J, with 17 bases in the middle. Germline CDR1 LNHDA, CDR2 SQIVND (reference sequence). The CDR3 here is CATVAGEISYNEQFF. DNA for the CDR3: TGTGCCACCGTAGCCGGGGAAATATCCTACAATGAGCAGTTCTTC.